Following are 18 T cell receptor beta chains from one sample sequenced in a study of spatial heterogeneity in lung cancer. These receptors lack a known antigen. Whole-study results and caveats: Counts of expanded intratumoral alpha and beta TCRs tracked tumor mutation counts.

Time point here: sample taken at primary tumor resection. TCRdb called the 5' RACE reads again in MiXCR, with one record for every CDR3 protein. The sample gives more than 10,000 distinct CDR3 sequences, roughly 5.4% of which show up once; 36% is in the top ten. The material sequenced was lung tumor tissue, taken at surgery. The receptors originated from a male donor with early-stage non-small cell lung cancer.

This clonotype was detected many times. The rearrangement links TRBV20-1 to TRBJ2-7; D is uncertain. Germline CDR1 DFQATT, CDR2 SNEGSKA (reference sequence). V lost 0 bases to trimming and J lost 3 bases, with 12 bases between them. The CDR3 spans 14 residues. The CDR3 spells CSARDHAKIYEQYF. In DNA, the CDR3 is TGCAGTGCTAGAGATCATGCCAAAATCTACGAGCAGTACTTC.

This clonotype was observed many times. The chain has TRBV29-1 and TRBJ1-2; D may be TRBD1 (5 bases). V lost 7 bases and J lost 2, with 14 bases in between. The germline CDR1 and CDR2 sequences are SQVTM and ANQGSEA. The CDR3 covers 13 residues. CDR3 in amino acids: CSAARGDNYGYTF. In DNA form, the CDR3 reads TGCAGCGCTGCGAGGGGCGACAACTATGGCTACACCTTC.

V and J are TRBV27 and TRBJ2-2; D unresolved. The germline V gene has CDR1 MNHEY and CDR2 SMNVEV (reference sequence). This CDR3 is built from 13 residues. V was trimmed by 4 bases and J by 2 bases, leaving 5 bases between them. As DNA, the CDR3 is TGTGCCAGCAGTTCATTAAACACCGGGGAGCTGTTTTTT. Encoded protein: CASSSLNTGELFF.

The chain combines TRBV30 with TRBJ2-3; D possibly uses TRBD1 or TRBD2 (6 bases each). Between the trimmed V and J ends, which lost 8 bases and 2 bases, there was a span of 8 bases. Germline assignment: CDR1 GTSNPN and CDR2 SVGIG (reference sequence). The CDR3 covers 11 residues. In DNA form, the CDR3 reads TGTGCCGGGGGGCCCACAGATACGCAGTATTTT. This gives the protein CAGGPTDTQYF.

J is TRBJ2-3 and V is TRBV13; a weak D match, TRBD1 (5 bases). Germline CDR1 is PRHDT and CDR2 is FYEKMQ (reference sequence). The CDR3 is made up of 14 amino acids. V gave up 3 bases and J gave up 4 bases, with 11 bases separating them. Here the CDR3 reads CASSFGRGPDTQYF. The CDR3 DNA follows: TGTGCCAGCAGCTTCGGTAGGGGCCCAGATACGCAGTATTTT.

This clonotype was seen at least ten times. V usage is TRBV7-9 and J usage is TRBJ2-4; 10 bases map to TRBD2. The V and J ends lost 6 bases and 0 bases, in that order; junction bases with no gene match: 14. The CDR3 has 19 residues. CDR1 is SEHNR, CDR2 FQNEAQ, per germline (reference sequence). In DNA, the CDR3 is TGTGCCAGCAGAAGTGGAACTAGCGGGACCGATCTAGCCAAAAACATTCAGTACTTC. The encoded protein is CASRSGTSGTDLAKNIQYF.

This clonotype was observed at least ten times. The rearrangement joins TRBV19 to TRBJ1-2; D not resolved. This CDR3 region has 13 residues. Trimming pared 3 bases from V and 8 bases from J, leaving 13 bases between. CDR1 is LNHDA, CDR2 SQIVND, per germline (reference sequence). CDR3 nucleotide sequence: TGTGCCAGTAGTATGAATAGAGGACCGGGCTACACCTTC. Residues: CASSMNRGPGYTF.

This clonotype was counted at least ten times. CDR3 sequence (DNA): TGTGCCAGCAGCCCTCCCTATAACTATGGCTACACCTTC. Protein: CASSPPYNYGYTF. This chain connects TRBV28 to TRBJ1-2; D gene ambiguous. The CDR3 totals 13 residues. Trimming removed 6 bases from V and 1 base from J, with 9 bases in between. Germline V gene lookup returns CDR1 MDHEN and CDR2 SYDVKM.

This clonotype was seen at least ten times. The V gene is TRBV6-2 or TRBV6-3, the J gene TRBJ1-2; D not certain. In germline, CDR1 is MNHEY, CDR2 SVGEGT. The CDR3 contains 12 residues. V lost 0 bases, J lost 7 bases, and 6 bases lay in between. The CDR3 DNA follows: TGTGCCAGCAGTTACTCGGCGGGTGGCTACACCTTC. This gives the protein CASSYSAGGYTF.

By its share, this clonotype is medium-sized. The genes are TRBV2 and TRBJ1-4; D ambiguous. Trimming shortened V by 8 bases and J by 4 bases, and 11 bases separated the two germline ends. From germline, CDR1 is SNHLY and CDR2 FYNNEI. The CDR3 contains 13 residues. Written as DNA, the CDR3 is TGTGCCAGCCTCAGAATCATTAATGAAAAACTGTTTTTT. It yields the protein CASLRIINEKLFF.

This clonotype was observed many times. The chain joins TRBV3-2 to TRBJ2-7. TRBV3-2 is deemed a pseudogene. This CDR3 is built from 15 residues. CDR3 region: CASSQPDRAPYEQYV. The CDR3 coding sequence is TGTGCCAGCAGCCAACCCGACAGAGCTCCCTACGAGCAGTACGTC.

This clonotype appeared many times. This chain uses TRBV24-1 with TRBJ1-2; D not certain. The V gene's germline CDR1 is KGHDR and CDR2 SFDVKD. This CDR3 spans 14 amino acids. V shed 4 bases and J shed 1 base, with 9 bases lying between them. CDR3 loop: CATSETGRNYGYTF. The CDR3 DNA is TGTGCCACCAGTGAAACGGGCCGTAACTATGGCTACACCTTC.

For this clonotype: A read error is possible here, since a much larger clone lies one base away. The chain carries TRBV6-4 and TRBJ2-1; 8 nucleotides agree with TRBD2. The CDR3 runs 13 residues. The germline gives CDR1 MRHNA, CDR2 SNTAGT. The CDR3 DNA follows: TGTGCCAGCAGTGACCCGACTAGCGAGCAGCAGATCTTC. This sequence encodes CASSDPTSEQQIF.

This clonotype was recorded at least ten times. The chain recombines TRBV11-3 with TRBJ1-4; no definite D call. Germline CDR1 is SGHNT and CDR2 is YENEEA. CDR3 size: 15 residues. V dropped 4 bases and J dropped 8 bases, with 17 bases sitting between them. CDR3 DNA: TGTGCCAGCAGCTCCCGGACGGTGGACTCCGAAAAACTGTTTTTT. Translating it yields CASSSRTVDSEKLFF.

The sample holds many counts of this clonotype. The chain recombines TRBV4-1 with TRBJ1-4, with 8 bases lining up with TRBD1. Trimming took 0 bases from V and 13 from J; bases not matched to a gene: 13. Germline loops: CDR1 MGHRA, CDR2 YSYEKL. The CDR3 totals 16 residues. CDR3 nucleotides: TGCGCCAGCAGCCAAGATCGGAGACAGGGGACTTCCAGACTGTTTTTT. This encodes CASSQDRRQGTSRLFF.

This clonotype counts as medium-sized (0.01 to 0.1%). V is TRBV12-3 or TRBV12-4 and J is TRBJ2-6; the match to TRBD1 covers 12 bases. The CDR3 runs 16 residues. Losses at the gene ends were 5 bases for V and 10 bases for J; bases not matched to a gene: 9. The CDR3 loop is CASSRTGTGGLNVLTF. CDR3 in DNA: TGTGCCAGCAGTAGAACCGGGACAGGGGGCCTTAACGTCCTGACTTTC.

In its sample, this clonotype was seen many times. The chain links TRBV18 to TRBJ2-2; D is undetermined. The CDR3 contains 15 residues. Trimming pared 6 bases from V and 0 bases from J, leaving 11 bases between. The germline V gene encodes CDR1 KGHSH and CDR2 LQKENI. This CDR3 is CASSRQAANTGELFF. Written as DNA, the CDR3 is TGTGCCAGCTCGAGACAAGCAGCGAACACCGGGGAGCTGTTTTTT.

This clonotype came up many times. The chain uses TRBV7-9 and TRBJ2-2; 10 nucleotides align to TRBD1. CDR1 and CDR2 from the germline V gene are SEHNR and FQNEAQ (reference sequence). This CDR3 contains 17 residues. Trimming cost V 4 bases and J 6 bases; bases outside gene matches: 11. CDR3 nucleotide sequence: TGTGCCAGCAGCTCCTCCGGGACAGGGGAGATGGCCGGGGAGCTGTTTTTT. This codes for CASSSSGTGEMAGELFF.